These 20 T cell receptor beta chains share one sample of origin, sequenced in a study of blood T cell repertoires in COVID-19. Only in-frame clones appear in the TCRdb table, and some are missing; sequencing was by immunoSEQ multiplex PCR. The profile shows around 140,000 clones, over 75% of them singletons. Sequencing used PBMCs or T cells enriched from blood (not recorded which). These TCRs come from a woman aged 45 to 65 who had recovered from COVID-19.

J is TRBJ2-1 and V is TRBV5-4; 8 bases align to TRBD2. Germline CDR1 and CDR2: SGHNT and YYREEE (reference sequence). The ends lost 2 bases at V and 1 base at J; junction bases unmatched: 8. This CDR3 has 17 amino acids. The CDR3 DNA is TGTGCCAGCAGCTTAGACCGGGGGGGCCGTTCCTACAATGAGCAGTTCTTC. Its translation: CASSLDRGGRSYNEQFF.

The rearrangement uses TRBV5-4 and TRBJ2-5; TRBD1 agrees at 7 bases. The J segment lost 4 bases and the V segment lost 4 bases, leaving 19 bases of the junction unmatched. Germline CDR1 and CDR2: SGHNT and YYREEE (reference sequence). The length of the CDR3 is 18 residues. CDR3 in DNA: TGTGCCAGCAGCCCGGACGGGACAGTTATCCCCAAGGGAGAGACCCAGTACTTC. Translating it yields CASSPDGTVIPKGETQYF.

The V call is TRBV2, the J call TRBJ1-1; the D gene is possibly TRBD1 (6 bases). Between the trimmed V and J ends, which lost 6 bases and 4 bases, there was a span of 15 bases. CDR1 is SNHLY, CDR2 FYNNEI, per germline. The CDR3 sequence is 14 residues long. In nucleotides, the CDR3 is TGTGCCAGCAGGGACGCGAGAGGGGGCACTGAAGCTTTCTTT. It translates to CASRDARGGTEAFF.

V and J are TRBV19 and TRBJ1-3; 7 bases map to TRBD1. The V gene end was trimmed by 5 bases and the J gene end by 3 bases; junction bases not matched to a gene: 7. Germline loops: CDR1 LNHDA, CDR2 SQIVND (reference sequence). CDR3 length: 15 residues. Here the CDR3 reads CASSVGRGSGNTIYF. CDR3 bases: TGTGCCAGTAGTGTAGGCAGGGGGAGTGGAAACACCATATATTTT.

This clone has only one observation. The CDR3 protein is CATSERDYPSSVTQYF. As DNA, the CDR3 is TGTGCCACCAGTGAGCGGGACTACCCCTCCTCAGTTACGCAGTATTTT. The rearrangement joins TRBV24-1 to TRBJ2-3; TRBD2 matches 7 bases. The germline V gene encodes CDR1 KGHDR and CDR2 SFDVKD. The CDR3 has 16 amino acids. V dropped 4 bases and J dropped 8; count of bases not matched to a gene: 14.

The chain recombines TRBV2 with TRBJ1-2, with D perhaps TRBD1 (6 bases). CDR3 length: 13 residues. The V gene lost 4 bases and the J gene lost 4 bases, with 10 bases spanning the gap. Germline loops: CDR1 SNHLY, CDR2 FYNNEI. The CDR3 here is CASSGGGLYGYTF. DNA for the CDR3: TGTGCCAGCAGTGGCGGGGGCCTCTATGGCTACACCTTC.

The rearrangement links TRBV5-1 to TRBJ1-4, with D possibly matching TRBD1 (6 bases). V was clipped by 4 bases and J by 7 bases, with 14 bases between them. The CDR3 contains 14 residues. The germline gives CDR1 SGHRS, CDR2 YFSETQ. The DNA of the CDR3 is TGCGCCAGCAGCGTAAAAAGGGGGGGTGAAAAACTGTTTTTT. It encodes CASSVKRGGEKLFF.

Only one count was recorded for this clone. This rearrangement joins TRBV9 to TRBJ1-6, with D perhaps matching TRBD1 (5 bases). In germline, CDR1 is SGDLS, CDR2 YYNGEE. The CDR3 totals 15 residues. V lost 4 bases and J lost 7, with 15 bases in between. The CDR3 region is CASSLDPGGNSPLHF. DNA of the CDR3: TGTGCCAGCAGCTTAGACCCCGGGGGGAATTCACCCCTCCACTTT.

As regards this clone: Other DNA sequences within the sample encode an identical CDR3. V usage is TRBV9 and J usage is TRBJ1-5, with D possibly TRBD1 on 5 matching bases. CDR1 is SGDLS and CDR2 is YYNGEE in the germline V gene. The length of the CDR3 is 15 residues. Trimming removed 0 bases from V and 4 bases from J, with 11 bases in between. The CDR3 DNA sequence: TGTGCCAGCAGCGTAGAAGGGGATGGTAATCAGCCCCAGCATTTT. It specifies CASSVEGDGNQPQHF. Variable domain in full (rest from reference TRBV9 and TRBJ1-5): DSGVTQTPKHLITATGQRVTLRCSPRSGDLSVYWYQQSLDQGLQFLIQYYNGEERAKGNILERFSAQQFPDLHSELNLSSLELGDSALYFCASSVEGDGNQPQHFGDGTRLSIL.

The gene calls are TRBV7-9 and TRBJ2-1; 7 nucleotides line up with TRBD2. With V trimmed by 0 bases and J by 5 bases, 13 bases remained unmatched. The germline V gene has CDR1 SEHNR and CDR2 FQNEAQ (reference sequence). The CDR3 has 18 residues. The chain's CDR3 is CASSLAPVEAGKNNEQFF. CDR3 in DNA: TGTGCCAGCAGCTTAGCGCCGGTAGAAGCGGGGAAGAACAATGAGCAGTTCTTC.

The chain couples TRBV10-3 to TRBJ1-1; a weak D match, TRBD1 (6 bases). The CDR3 totals 13 residues. CDR1 is ENHRY, CDR2 SYGVKD, per germline. V was pared by 3 bases and J by 8 bases, with 13 bases between. Here the CDR3 DNA reads TGTGCCATCAGTGAAGTCCAGGGGAGAGAAGCTTTCTTT. It codes for CAISEVQGREAFF.

CDR3 bases: TGTGCCAGCAGTCCACCGGGACAGGGGGCATACGAGCAGTACTTC. This translates into CASSPPGQGAYEQYF. The gene calls are TRBV28 and TRBJ2-7; 12 nucleotides match TRBD1. The CDR3 has 15 amino acids. The germline CDR1 and CDR2 sequences are MDHEN and SYDVKM. V lost 5 bases to trimming and J lost 4 bases; unmatched junction nucleotides: 6.

The chain links TRBV5-1 to TRBJ1-1; the match to TRBD1 covers 8 bases. Germline CDR1 and CDR2: SGHRS and YFSETQ. The CDR3 consists of 13 residues. With 4 bases clipped from V and 6 bases from J, the junction kept 5 bases outside the gene matches. The CDR3 DNA follows: TGCGCCAGCAGCATCGGACAGGGCGCTGAAGCTTTCTTT. This gives the protein CASSIGQGAEAFF.

The V call is TRBV2, the J call TRBJ1-2, with D possibly matching TRBD1 (5 bases). This CDR3 is 13 amino acids long. Deletions cut 1 base from V and 4 bases from J, with 7 bases between. Germline V gene sequence: CDR1 SNHLY, CDR2 FYNNEI. The chain's CDR3 is CASSEGTSYGYTF. The CDR3 nucleotides are TGTGCCAGCAGTGAAGGGACAAGCTATGGCTACACCTTC.

The chain combines TRBV5-6 with TRBJ2-1, with D possibly TRBD1 on 5 matching bases. The length of the CDR3 is 15 residues. V was clipped by 4 bases and J by 6 bases, with 17 bases between them. Looked up from germline, CDR1 is SGHDT and CDR2 is YYEEEE. CDR3 DNA sequence: TGTGCCAGCAGCCGGAGACAGTCGTGGGGCAATGAGCAGTTCTTC. It codes for CASSRRQSWGNEQFF.

The rearrangement uses TRBV19 and TRBJ2-7; D call uncertain. CDR3 length: 14 residues. The germline V gene encodes CDR1 LNHDA and CDR2 SQIVND (reference sequence). The V end was cut by 6 bases, the J end by 0 bases, with 12 bases between. The CDR3 loop reads CASSRRVSSYEQYF. The DNA for the CDR3 is TGTGCCAGTAGCCGACGGGTTAGCTCCTACGAGCAGTACTTC.

The chain uses TRBV7-9 and TRBJ1-5; tentatively, D is TRBD1 (5 bases). Looked up from germline, CDR1 is SEHNR and CDR2 is FQNEAQ (reference sequence). The V end lost 5 bases, the J end lost 1 base, and 15 bases lay between the germline ends. The CDR3 has 16 residues. The CDR3 here is CASSLSGGGSNQPQHF. CDR3 DNA sequence: TGTGCCAGCAGCCTTAGCGGGGGAGGCAGCAATCAGCCCCAGCATTTT. Full variable domain (missing parts from reference TRBV7-9 and TRBJ1-5): DTGVSQNPRHKITKRGQNVTFRCDPISEHNRLYWYRQTLGQGPEFLTYFQNEAQLEKSRLLSDRFSAERPKGSFSTLEIQRTEQGDSAMYLCASSLSGGGSNQPQHFGDGTRLSIL.

The genes are TRBV11-3 and TRBJ2-5; no clear D. The CDR3 has 12 amino acids. The germline V gene encodes CDR1 SGHNT and CDR2 YENEEA. V dropped 4 bases and J dropped 5 bases, with 8 bases sitting between them. The CDR3 here is CASSSSQETQYF. The CDR3 DNA reads as TGTGCCAGCAGCTCCTCCCAGGAGACCCAGTACTTC.

The chain joins TRBV7-3 to TRBJ2-2, with 7 bases aligning to TRBD2. Looked up from germline, CDR1 is SGHTA and CDR2 is FQGTGA. The junction had 11 bases not matched to a gene; V was cut back by 0 bases and J by 1 base. The CDR3 covers 19 residues. DNA of the CDR3: TGTGCCAGCAGCTTAACTGTATTTCGGGCTAGCGGGAACACCGGGGAGCTGTTTTTT. It is translated as CASSLTVFRASGNTGELFF.

The chain links TRBV6-6 to TRBJ1-1; D may be TRBD1 (5 bases). CDR3 length: 14 residues. Germline V gene lookup returns CDR1 MNHNY and CDR2 SVGAGI (reference sequence). V was trimmed by 7 bases and J by 0 bases, leaving 12 bases between them. The CDR3 bases are TGTGCCAGCACCATGACAGACATGAACACTGAAGCTTTCTTT. As protein: CASTMTDMNTEAFF.